A selection of T cell receptor beta chains follows, all from one sample in a study of control samples from healthy donors and cancer patients. The data were produced by immunoSEQ multiplex PCR, yet TCRdb's version contains in-frame clones alone and is incomplete. The data hold about 180,000 clones, with around 90% observed a single time. The material sequenced was blood. These receptors were taken from a woman aged 50 to 60 in good health. CDR3s include the opening cysteine and the closing phenylalanine or tryptophan. The order of the fields is V gene, J gene, CDR3 protein.

>TRBV4-3|TRBJ1-1
CASSQEGAGGGTEAFF
>TRBV5-5|TRBJ1-2
CASSWRRDRPGYGYTF
>TRBV5-1|TRBJ2-4
CASRAGTSEKIQYF
>TRBV6-6|TRBJ1-5
CASTLGTVSNQPQHF
>TRBV5-1|TRBJ2-7
CASSLNSQVYEQYF
>TRBV7-2|TRBJ2-4
CASSPPWGENIQYF
>TRBV5-4|TRBJ2-6
CASSLWSGANVLTF
>TRBV7-9|TRBJ2-5
CASSLRDGETQYF
>TRBV7-9|TRBJ1-4
CASSQGVYEKLFF
>TRBV5-6|TRBJ1-2
CASSLALRQGGGYTF